A selection of T cell receptor beta chains follows, all from one sample in a study of blood T cells in healthy people across ages. A single record per CDR3 protein comes from TCRdb applying MiXCR to the 5' RACE reads. The sample gives 600,000 to 900,000 distinct CDR3 sequences, more than 25% of which show up once; under 3% is in the top ten. In addition, the sample was reused for a study of T cells of mothers and their children.

The sample was blood. The receptors here all came from a boy aged 5-17 years in good health. CDR3s include the opening cysteine and the closing phenylalanine or tryptophan. The D gene is left open where the match is weak. Only part of the rows carry a size: once, few, many, or a class if the clone is expanded.

TRBV6-5	TRBJ2-5	NA	NA	CASSYSRDQETQYF	TGTGCCAGCAGTTACTCGCGAGACCAAGAGACCCAGTACTTC
TRBV20-1	TRBJ1-5	few	NA	CSAREADFPSNQPQHF	TGCAGTGCTAGAGAAGCGGACTTCCCGAGCAATCAGCCCCAGCATTTT
TRBV10-3	TRBJ2-6	few	NA	CAISEAAGEVLTF	TGTGCCATCAGTGAAGCGGCAGGGGAGGTATTGACTTTC
TRBV5-1	TRBJ1-5	NA	NA	CASSLAGMDNQPQHF	TGCGCCAGCAGCTTAGCAGGGATGGACAATCAGCCCCAGCATTTT
TRBV29-1	TRBJ2-5	few	TRBD1	CSAHPAGQGGTQYF	TGCAGCGCGCACCCGGCCGGACAGGGGGGGACCCAGTACTTC
TRBV7-6	TRBJ2-2	many	NA	CASSPLRGGTGELFF	TGTGCCAGCAGCCCTCTGAGGGGGGGGACCGGGGAGCTGTTTTTT
TRBV28	TRBJ2-3	few	TRBD2	CASSPGGASDTQYF	TGTGCCAGCAGTCCCGGGGGGGCCAGCGATACGCAGTATTTT
TRBV9	TRBJ2-5	NA	TRBD2	CASSVGGGGLGETQYF	TGTGCCAGCAGCGTAGGTGGTGGAGGACTAGGGGAGACCCAGTACTTC
TRBV4-1	TRBJ1-2	NA	TRBD1	CASSRPDRGGYGYTF	TGCGCCAGCAGCCGACCCGACAGGGGCGGATATGGCTACACCTTC
TRBV4-1	TRBJ2-7	NA	NA	CASSQGPNRFSYEQYF	TGCGCCAGCAGCCAAGGTCCCAACCGATTCTCCTACGAGCAGTACTTC
TRBV12-3/TRBV12-4	TRBJ1-4	few	TRBD1	CASSSRTGHNEKLFF	TGTGCCAGCAGTTCGAGGACAGGGCATAATGAAAAACTGTTTTTT
TRBV7-2	TRBJ2-4	NA	NA	CASSLEGLIQYF	TGTGCCAGCAGCTTAGAAGGGTTGATTCAGTACTTC
TRBV20-1	TRBJ1-5	NA	TRBD1	CSARPGQGINQPQHF	TGCAGTGCCCGGCCCGGACAGGGCATCAATCAGCCCCAGCATTTT
TRBV27	TRBJ2-7	NA	TRBD2	CASSELAGSYYYEQYF	TGTGCCAGCAGTGAGCTAGCGGGGAGCTACTACTACGAGCAGTACTTC
TRBV2	TRBJ2-5	NA	NA	CASSLGVPSGTQYF	TGTGCCAGCAGCTTAGGGGTCCCCTCTGGGACCCAGTACTTC
TRBV10-3	TRBJ2-3	NA	NA	CAITRTDTDTQYF	TGTGCCATCACTCGGACAGACACAGATACGCAGTATTTT
TRBV5-5	TRBJ2-2	NA	NA	CASSPTGFSGELFF	TGTGCCAGCAGCCCCACGGGGTTTTCCGGGGAGCTGTTTTTT
TRBV6-5	TRBJ2-4	few	TRBD1	CASSPRLQGAAKNIQYF	TGTGCCAGCAGCCCGCGGTTACAGGGGGCGGCCAAAAACATTCAGTACTTC
TRBV7-2	TRBJ2-5	NA	TRBD2	CASSLERLAGEQYF	TGTGCCAGCAGCTTAGAAAGACTAGCGGGGGAGCAGTACTTC
TRBV7-9	TRBJ1-2	NA	NA	CASSNGPDYGYTF	TGTGCCAGCAGCAATGGCCCGGACTATGGCTACACCTTC
TRBV11-2	TRBJ2-3	few	NA	CASSLDIATSTQYF	TGTGCCAGCAGCTTAGATATTGCCACTTCGACGCAGTATTTT
TRBV6-5	TRBJ2-7	NA	NA	CAGSYGGSYEQYF	TGTGCCGGCAGTTACGGGGGCTCCTACGAGCAGTACTTC
TRBV10-1	TRBJ2-3	NA	TRBD1	CASSESGRGRPDTQYF	TGCGCCAGCAGTGAGTCGGGCAGGGGGCGGCCAGATACGCAGTATTTT
TRBV15	TRBJ1-5	few	NA	CATSVPRGGGNQPQHF	TGTGCCACCAGCGTGCCCAGGGGCGGCGGCAATCAGCCCCAGCATTTT
TRBV24-1	TRBJ2-2	once	TRBD1	CATSSWTGPINTGELFF	TGTGCCACCAGTTCTTGGACAGGGCCTATTAACACCGGGGAGCTGTTTTTT
TRBV10-3	TRBJ2-7	NA	TRBD1	CAIERTGGRDEQYF	TGTGCCATCGAACGGACAGGGGGCCGGGACGAGCAGTACTTC
TRBV6-2/TRBV6-3	TRBJ2-6	NA	NA	CASSYSPGVVGANVLTF	TGTGCCAGCAGTTATTCCCCGGGGGTGGTGGGGGCCAACGTCCTGACTTTC
TRBV2	TRBJ2-1	once	NA	CASSDEYLNEQFF	TGTGCCAGCAGTGATGAATATCTCAATGAGCAGTTCTTC
TRBV5-1	TRBJ1-6	NA	NA	CASSPRWGRTGESPLHF	TGCGCCAGCAGCCCCCGGTGGGGGCGAACGGGGGAATCACCCCTCCACTTT
TRBV30	TRBJ1-3	few	NA	CAWSAGRGNTIYF	TGTGCCTGGAGCGCCGGGAGGGGAAACACCATATATTTT
TRBV28	TRBJ2-1	NA	TRBD2	CASSLQRGGLNEQFF	TGTGCCAGCAGTTTACAACGGGGGGGCTTAAATGAGCAGTTCTTC
TRBV29-1	TRBJ2-5	NA	TRBD1	CSVVRDRVQETQYF	TGCAGCGTTGTTAGGGACAGGGTCCAAGAGACCCAGTACTTC
TRBV6-6	TRBJ1-1	NA	NA	CASSYSPGGDTEAFF	TGTGCCAGCAGTTACTCTCCCGGAGGGGACACTGAAGCTTTCTTT
TRBV19	TRBJ1-2	few	NA	CASIGHHYGYTF	TGTGCCAGTATCGGACACCACTATGGCTACACCTTC
TRBV28	TRBJ2-3	few	NA	CASTTAFTDTQYF	TGTGCCAGCACTACGGCTTTCACAGATACGCAGTATTTT
TRBV18	TRBJ2-7	NA	NA	CASSPLGTGYEQYF	TGTGCCAGCTCACCATTGGGGACGGGCTACGAGCAGTACTTC
TRBV2	TRBJ2-5	few	NA	CASSAQGWVGETQYF	TGTGCCAGCAGTGCACAGGGTTGGGTGGGGGAGACCCAGTACTTC
TRBV12-3/TRBV12-4	TRBJ1-4	NA	TRBD1	CASSPGTGPFGGLFF	TGTGCCAGCAGCCCCGGGACAGGGCCTTTTGGGGGACTGTTTTTT
TRBV7-9	TRBJ1-1	few	NA	CASSLAGGGMNTEAFF	TGTGCCAGCAGCTTAGCCGGAGGGGGGATGAACACTGAAGCTTTCTTT
TRBV2	TRBJ2-4	few	NA	CASSFDSKNIQYF	TGTGCCAGCAGTTTTGACTCAAAAAACATTCAGTACTTC
TRBV2	TRBJ2-1	NA	TRBD1	CASTIRDRGINEQFF	TGTGCCAGCACCATCAGGGACAGGGGCATCAATGAGCAGTTCTTC
TRBV29-1	TRBJ1-2	NA	NA	CHAVAGGYGYTF	TGCCACGCCGTGGCCGGGGGCTATGGCTACACCTTC